The 12 T cell receptor beta chains below come from one sample, sequenced in a study of cytomegalovirus exposure and HLA in healthy donors. Libraries were prepared by immunoSEQ multiplex PCR; TCRdb keeps only in-frame clonotypes and omits some of them. The sample records around 95,000 clones, less than 85% being singletons. Sequenced input: PBMCs. These receptors all stem from a man aged 18-30 years in good health and CMV-seropositive.

This clone was found once. The chain uses TRBV18 and TRBJ1-1, with 7 bases matching TRBD1. This CDR3 comprises 17 residues. Germline lookup yields CDR1 KGHSH and CDR2 LQKENI. Germline trimming cut 1 base from V and 1 base from J; bases unmatched to any gene: 9. DNA for the CDR3: TGTGCCAGCTCACCACGACAGGGCGGCGTTGGGAACACTGAAGCTTTCTTT. Protein sequence: CASSPRQGGVGNTEAFF.

In this sample, this clone turned up a few times. The chain uses TRBV19 and TRBJ1-5; 9 nucleotides agree with TRBD1. Germline-derived CDR1 and CDR2 are LNHDA and SQIVND (reference sequence). The CDR3 is made up of 15 amino acids. V trimming: 7 bases; J trimming: 2 bases; junction bases outside the gene matches: 6. The CDR3 loop is CASTLTGGGNQPQHF. The CDR3 nucleotides are TGTGCCAGTACTCTGACAGGGGGAGGCAATCAGCCCCAGCATTTT.

This CDR3 reads CASSGDSAPYEQYF. The CDR3 DNA is TGTGCCAGCAGCGGGGACAGCGCTCCCTACGAGCAGTACTTC. The gene calls are TRBV2 and TRBJ2-7; 7 nucleotides match TRBD1. V dropped 6 bases and J dropped 2; count of bases not matched to a gene: 7. This CDR3 has 14 residues. The germline V gene has CDR1 SNHLY and CDR2 FYNNEI.

The chain couples TRBV7-3 to TRBJ2-3; D unclear. This CDR3 has 15 residues. Per the germline V gene, CDR1 is SGHTA and CDR2 is FQGTGA. With 1 base removed from V and 2 bases from J, the gap between germline ends came to 10 bases. CDR3 DNA sequence: TGTGCCAGCAGCTTAATCCCAAGAGCCACAGATACGCAGTATTTT. Its translation: CASSLIPRATDTQYF.

The chain uses TRBV5-1 and TRBJ1-1; weak D call: TRBD1 (6 bases). Trimming left V 0 bases short and J 2 bases short, with 11 bases between. The germline V gene encodes CDR1 SGHRS and CDR2 YFSETQ. The CDR3 runs to 15 residues. The CDR3 here is CASSLALGANTEAFF. CDR3 coding DNA: TGCGCCAGCAGCTTGGCCCTGGGGGCTAACACTGAAGCTTTCTTT.

CDR3 coding DNA: TGTGCCAGCAGCGTAGAGGGACAGGGTAGGAACGAGCAGTACTTC. Protein product: CASSVEGQGRNEQYF. The chain recombines TRBV9 with TRBJ2-7; 9 bases align to TRBD1. The CDR3 runs to 15 residues. The germline gives CDR1 SGDLS, CDR2 YYNGEE. The ends lost 0 bases at V and 5 bases at J; junction bases unmatched: 6.

The chain uses TRBV7-6 and TRBJ2-3; weak D call: TRBD1 (6 bases). Germline V gene data show CDR1 as SGHVS and CDR2 as FNYEAQ. Trimming took off 1 base at V and 6 bases at J, with 29 bases between the two ends. This CDR3 is 20 amino acids long. Written as DNA, the CDR3 is TGTGCCAGCAGCTTAGACATTGACCGATGGGACACCCCCGTCGACGATACGCAGTATTTT. Its protein is CASSLDIDRWDTPVDDTQYF.

The chain has TRBV5-1 and TRBJ1-1; D gene uncertain. V lost 3 bases to trimming and J lost 8 bases, with 8 bases between them. From germline, CDR1 is SGHRS and CDR2 YFSETQ. This CDR3 comprises 11 residues. The DNA for the CDR3 is TGCGCCAGCAGCTCACAGCAAGAAGCTTTCTTT. Translated: CASSSQQEAFF.

The chain recombines TRBV4-1 with TRBJ2-3; 11 bases match TRBD2. CDR3 length equals 16 residues. CDR1 and CDR2 (germline): MGHRA, YSYEKL. V lost 4 bases and J lost 0; bases outside the gene matches: 3. The CDR3 sequence is CASSPRLAGSTDTQYF. The DNA for the CDR3 is TGCGCCAGCAGCCCACGACTAGCGGGAAGCACAGATACGCAGTATTTT.

The V gene is TRBV5-1, the J gene TRBJ2-5, with TRBD1 identical over 7 bases. Germline CDR1 and CDR2: SGHRS and YFSETQ. The CDR3 sequence is 14 residues long. V was pared by 4 bases and J by 1 base, with 4 bases of the junction left unmatched. CDR3 sequence: CASSRTGAQETQYF. CDR3 DNA: TGCGCCAGCAGCCGTACAGGGGCCCAAGAGACCCAGTACTTC.

The chain has TRBV28 and TRBJ1-1; tentatively, D is TRBD1 (6 bases). Germline lookup yields CDR1 MDHEN and CDR2 SYDVKM. The ends were cut back, 3 bases at V and 11 bases at J, with 10 bases in the middle. This CDR3 comprises 11 residues. The CDR3: CASSFPGVAFF. The CDR3 DNA sequence: TGTGCCAGCAGTTTTCCAGGGGTGGCTTTCTTT.

The chain is built from TRBV5-6 and TRBJ2-1; 13 bases agree with TRBD2. This CDR3 is built from 15 residues. The J segment lost 5 bases and the V segment lost 4 bases, leaving 3 bases of the junction unmatched. CDR1 is SGHDT and CDR2 is YYEEEE in the germline V gene. The CDR3 sequence: CASSIGLAGDNEQFF. CDR3 bases: TGTGCCAGCAGCATCGGACTAGCGGGGGACAATGAGCAGTTCTTC.